The 16 T cell receptor beta chains in this list originate from one sample, sequenced in a study of cytomegalovirus exposure and HLA in healthy donors. PCR involved 60 Vbeta and 13 Jbeta primers. Sequencing was performed with immunoSEQ multiplex PCR; in TCRdb, only in-frame clones are kept and a portion is missing. The sample yields about 250,000 clones, about 85% seen once. The specimen was PBMCs. These receptors originate from a girl aged 2-15 years in good health and CMV-seronegative.

The rearrangement joins TRBV5-1 to TRBJ2-5, with TRBD1 matching over 7 bases. This CDR3 is 14 amino acids long. With V trimmed by 0 bases and J by 5 bases, 4 bases remained unmatched. CDR1 SGHRS and CDR2 YFSETQ come from the germline V gene. The DNA for the CDR3 is TGCGCCAGCAGCTTGGACAGGGGATGGGAGACCCAGTACTTC. Amino acids: CASSLDRGWETQYF.

The CDR3 coding sequence is TGCGCCAGCAGCTTAGAGGGGGGGACTGAAGCTTTCTTT. It yields the protein CASSLEGGTEAFF. V and J are TRBV5-1 and TRBJ1-1, with a possible D match to TRBD1 (6 bases). CDR1 is SGHRS, CDR2 YFSETQ, per germline. The CDR3 runs to 13 residues. Trimming removed 2 bases at V and 5 bases at J, with 10 bases between.

This chain uses TRBV5-6 with TRBJ1-1, with a tentative D call TRBD1 (6 bases). V lost 2 bases and J 5 bases, leaving 10 bases between the germline ends. Germline CDR1 is SGHDT and CDR2 is YYEEEE. The CDR3 is 13 amino acids. CDR3 loop: CASSFLQGTEAFF. DNA of the CDR3: TGTGCCAGCAGCTTTTTACAGGGAACTGAAGCTTTCTTT. Combining the CDR3 with reference TRBV5-6 and TRBJ1-1 gives the whole variable domain DAGVTQSPTHLIKTRGQQVTLRCSPKSGHDTVSWYQQALGQGPQFIFQYYEEEERQRGNFPDRFSGHQFPNYSSELNVNALLLGDSALYLCASSFLQGTEAFFGQGTRLTVV.

The rearrangement uses TRBV14 and TRBJ2-7; no definite D call. CDR1 SGHDN and CDR2 FVKESK come from the germline V gene. CDR3 size: 10 residues. Trimming pared 9 bases from V and 6 bases from J, leaving 9 bases between. The CDR3 spells CASRRVEQYF. The CDR3 nucleotides read TGTGCCAGTCGGAGAGTCGAGCAGTACTTC.

The chain carries TRBV6-5 and TRBJ2-1, with D possibly TRBD2 on 7 matching bases. Germline CDR1 and CDR2: MNHEY and SVGAGI. The length of the CDR3 is 16 residues. V dropped 2 bases and J dropped 5 bases, with 16 bases sitting between them. The CDR3 reads CASSYQRGRENNEQFF. The DNA for the CDR3 is TGTGCCAGCAGTTACCAAAGGGGGAGGGAGAACAATGAGCAGTTCTTC.

The chain couples TRBV5-4 to TRBJ1-2, with 9 nucleotides matching TRBD1. Germline V gives CDR1 SGHNT, CDR2 YYREEE (reference sequence). V shed 3 bases, J shed 7 bases, and the junction held 13 bases outside the gene matches. CDR3 length: 16 amino acids. The CDR3 is CASSSLLQGAGSGYTF. In nucleotides, the CDR3 is TGTGCCAGCAGCTCCCTTTTACAGGGGGCTGGGAGTGGCTACACCTTC. Combining the CDR3 with reference TRBV5-4 and TRBJ1-2 gives the whole variable domain ETGVTQSPTHLIKTRGQQVTLRCSSQSGHNTVSWYQQALGQGPQFIFQYYREEENGRGNFPPRFSGLQFPNYSSELNVNALELDDSALYLCASSSLLQGAGSGYTFGSGTRLTVV.

The rearrangement joins TRBV5-1 to TRBJ2-1; 9 bases agree with TRBD2. This CDR3 spans 15 amino acids. The junction had 6 bases not matched to a gene; V was cut back by 4 bases and J by 4 bases. Germline lookup yields CDR1 SGHRS and CDR2 YFSETQ. CDR3 amino acids: CASSPGTSFYNEQFF. DNA for the CDR3: TGCGCCAGCAGCCCCGGGACTAGCTTTTACAATGAGCAGTTCTTC.

The J gene is TRBJ1-2, the V gene TRBV18, with D perhaps matching TRBD1 (6 bases). The CDR3 runs 13 residues. Germline CDR1 KGHSH, CDR2 LQKENI. V lost 3 bases, J lost 8 bases, and 13 bases lay in between. CDR3 protein: CASSPRAGDGYTF. In DNA, the CDR3 is TGTGCCAGCTCACCCAGAGCAGGGGACGGCTACACCTTC.

The V and J genes are TRBV7-9 and TRBJ1-1, with 9 bases matching TRBD1. The CDR3 has 13 residues. Germline V gives CDR1 SEHNR, CDR2 FQNEAQ (reference sequence). V lost 3 bases and J lost 10; bases outside the gene matches: 6. The CDR3 protein is CASSFTGGDIAFF. DNA of the CDR3: TGTGCCAGCAGCTTCACAGGGGGCGATATAGCTTTCTTT.

This clone was seen a single time. The chain uses TRBV7-2 and TRBJ1-3, with 8 bases identical to TRBD1. This CDR3 is built from 18 residues. With 4 bases clipped from V and 0 bases from J, the junction kept 11 bases outside the gene matches. CDR1 and CDR2 from the germline V gene are SGHTA and FQGNSA. Here the CDR3 reads CASSSRTGPQSSGNTIYF. Here the CDR3 DNA reads TGTGCCAGCAGCTCAAGGACAGGGCCCCAGAGCTCTGGAAACACCATATATTTT.

The rearrangement links TRBV7-6 to TRBJ2-5, with 12 bases aligning to TRBD2. This CDR3 is 16 amino acids long. The trim removed 2 bases at V and 5 bases at J, leaving 6 bases unmatched. Germline V gives CDR1 SGHVS, CDR2 FNYEAQ. CDR3: CASSLPGLAGSETQYF. Written as DNA, the CDR3 is TGTGCCAGCAGCTTACCAGGACTAGCGGGGTCTGAGACCCAGTACTTC.

Only a few counts were recorded for this clone. The chain joins TRBV5-1 to TRBJ2-5, with a possible D match to TRBD2 (7 bases). Looked up from germline, CDR1 is SGHRS and CDR2 is YFSETQ. The V end lost 4 bases, the J end lost 5 bases, and 21 bases lay between the germline ends. The length of the CDR3 is 16 residues. The chain's CDR3 is CASSPLGGGARETQYF. CDR3 DNA sequence: TGCGCCAGCAGCCCCCTCGGAGGGGGGGCGCGGGAGACCCAGTACTTC. Looking up the rest from reference TRBV5-1 and TRBJ2-5 gives the full variable domain: KAGVTQTPRYLIKTRGQQVTLSCSPISGHRSVSWYQQTPGQGLQFLFEYFSETQRNKGNFPGRFSGRQFSNSRSEMNVSTLELGDSALYLCASSPLGGGARETQYFGPGTRLLVL.

In its sample, this clone was seen a few times. The rearrangement joins TRBV2 to TRBJ1-1, with D possibly TRBD1 on 5 matching bases. The CDR3 consists of 12 residues. CDR1 is SNHLY and CDR2 is FYNNEI in the germline V gene. V lost 2 bases, J lost 11 bases, and 12 bases lay in between. CDR3 protein: CASSEYGGRAFF. The CDR3 DNA sequence: TGTGCCAGCAGTGAATACGGGGGTCGCGCTTTCTTT.

V and J are TRBV19 and TRBJ2-7; the D is unclear. The CDR3 extends over 14 amino acids. CDR1 and CDR2 (germline): LNHDA, SQIVND (reference sequence). V was cut by 1 base and J by 4 bases, with 11 bases left in between. CDR3 amino acids: CASSIGHQIYEQYF. The CDR3 DNA follows: TGTGCCAGTAGTATAGGACACCAGATTTACGAGCAGTACTTC.

This chain joins TRBV5-1 and TRBJ1-2, with D tentatively TRBD1 (6 bases). CDR1 SGHRS and CDR2 YFSETQ come from the germline V gene. The CDR3 extends over 14 amino acids. Trimming took off 1 base at V and 4 bases at J, with 11 bases between the two ends. CDR3 DNA sequence: TGCGCCAGCAGCTTGACTGGGGGCAGCTATGGCTACACCTTC. Encoded protein: CASSLTGGSYGYTF.

J is TRBJ1-1 and V is TRBV27; maybe TRBD1 (5 bases). The CDR3 sequence is 14 residues long. V gave up 4 bases and J gave up 7 bases, with 16 bases separating them. CDR1 and CDR2 from the germline V gene are MNHEY and SMNVEV (reference sequence). The CDR3 is CASSYQGGADEAFF. In DNA, the CDR3 is TGTGCCAGCAGTTATCAGGGAGGGGCGGATGAAGCTTTCTTT.